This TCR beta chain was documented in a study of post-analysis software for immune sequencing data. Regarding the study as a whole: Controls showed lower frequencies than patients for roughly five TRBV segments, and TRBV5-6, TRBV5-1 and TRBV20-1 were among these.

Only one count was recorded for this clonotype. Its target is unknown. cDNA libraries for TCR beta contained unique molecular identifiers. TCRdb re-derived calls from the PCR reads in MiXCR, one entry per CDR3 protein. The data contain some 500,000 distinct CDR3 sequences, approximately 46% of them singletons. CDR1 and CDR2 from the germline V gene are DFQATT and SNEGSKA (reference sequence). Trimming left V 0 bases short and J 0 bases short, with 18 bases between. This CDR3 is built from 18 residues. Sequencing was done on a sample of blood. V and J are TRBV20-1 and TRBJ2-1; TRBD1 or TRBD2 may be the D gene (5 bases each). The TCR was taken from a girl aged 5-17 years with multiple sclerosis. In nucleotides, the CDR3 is TGCAGTGCTAGAGATCAAGGGGTAGCGAGGAGCTCCTACAATGAGCAGTTCTTC. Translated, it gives CSARDQGVARSSYNEQFF.